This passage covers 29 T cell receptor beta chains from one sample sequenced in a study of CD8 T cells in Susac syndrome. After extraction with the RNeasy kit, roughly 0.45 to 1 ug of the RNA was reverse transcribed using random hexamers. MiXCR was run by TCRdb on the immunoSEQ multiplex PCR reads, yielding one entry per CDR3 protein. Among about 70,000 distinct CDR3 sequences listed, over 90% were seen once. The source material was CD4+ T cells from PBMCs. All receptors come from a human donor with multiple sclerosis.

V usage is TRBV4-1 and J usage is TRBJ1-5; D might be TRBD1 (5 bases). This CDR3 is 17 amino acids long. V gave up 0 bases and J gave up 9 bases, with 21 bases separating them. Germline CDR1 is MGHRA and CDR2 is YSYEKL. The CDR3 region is CASSQDGGTGNQRPQHF. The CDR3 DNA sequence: TGCGCCAGCAGCCAAGACGGCGGGACGGGGAATCAACGGCCCCAGCATTTT.

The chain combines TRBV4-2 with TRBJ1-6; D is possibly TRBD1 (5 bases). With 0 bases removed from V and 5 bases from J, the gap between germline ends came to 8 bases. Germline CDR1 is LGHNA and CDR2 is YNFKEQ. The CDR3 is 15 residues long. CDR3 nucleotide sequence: TGTGCCAGCAGCCAAGATACGGACAATAATTCACCCCTCCACTTT. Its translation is CASSQDTDNNSPLHF.

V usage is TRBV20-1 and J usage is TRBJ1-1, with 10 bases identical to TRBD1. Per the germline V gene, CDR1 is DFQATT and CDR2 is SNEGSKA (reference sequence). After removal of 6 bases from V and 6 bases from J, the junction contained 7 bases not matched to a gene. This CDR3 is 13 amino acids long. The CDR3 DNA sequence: TGCAGTGCAGACCGGGACAGGGGCCCTGAAGCTTTCTTT. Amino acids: CSADRDRGPEAFF.

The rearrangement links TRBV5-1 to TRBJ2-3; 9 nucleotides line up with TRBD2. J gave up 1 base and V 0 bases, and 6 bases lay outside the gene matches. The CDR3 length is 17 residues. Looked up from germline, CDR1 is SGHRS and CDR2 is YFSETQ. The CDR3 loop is CASSLVLAGLRTDTQYF. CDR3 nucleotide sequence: TGCGCCAGCAGCTTGGTGCTAGCGGGGTTACGCACAGATACGCAGTATTTT.

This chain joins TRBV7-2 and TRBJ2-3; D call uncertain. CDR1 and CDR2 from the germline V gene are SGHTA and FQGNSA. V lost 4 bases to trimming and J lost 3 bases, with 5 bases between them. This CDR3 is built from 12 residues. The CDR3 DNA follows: TGTGCCAGCAGCTCTCAAACAGATACGCAGTATTTT. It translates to CASSSQTDTQYF.

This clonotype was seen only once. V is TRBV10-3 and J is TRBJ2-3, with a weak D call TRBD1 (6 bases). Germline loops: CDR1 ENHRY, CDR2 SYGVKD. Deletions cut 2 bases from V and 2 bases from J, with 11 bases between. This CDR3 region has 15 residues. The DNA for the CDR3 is TGTGCCATCAGTGAGCAAGGGGGTAACACAGATACGCAGTATTTT. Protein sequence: CAISEQGGNTDTQYF.

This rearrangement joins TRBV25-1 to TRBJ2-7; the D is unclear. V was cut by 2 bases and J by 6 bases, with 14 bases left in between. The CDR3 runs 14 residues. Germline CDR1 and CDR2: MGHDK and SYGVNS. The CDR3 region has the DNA TGTGCCAGCAGTGAAACTCCCTTGCTCGGCGAGCAGTACTTC. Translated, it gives CASSETPLLGEQYF.

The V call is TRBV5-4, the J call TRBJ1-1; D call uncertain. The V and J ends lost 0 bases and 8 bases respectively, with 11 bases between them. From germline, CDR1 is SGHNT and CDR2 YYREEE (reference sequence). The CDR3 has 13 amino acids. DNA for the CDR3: TGTGCCAGCAGCTTGGACGGTCGTGAAGAAGCTTTCTTT. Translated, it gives CASSLDGREEAFF.

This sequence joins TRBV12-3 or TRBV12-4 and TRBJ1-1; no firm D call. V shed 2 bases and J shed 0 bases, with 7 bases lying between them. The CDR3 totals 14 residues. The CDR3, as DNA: TGTGCCAGCAGTTTATCCCGAATGAACACTGAAGCTTTCTTT. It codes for CASSLSRMNTEAFF.

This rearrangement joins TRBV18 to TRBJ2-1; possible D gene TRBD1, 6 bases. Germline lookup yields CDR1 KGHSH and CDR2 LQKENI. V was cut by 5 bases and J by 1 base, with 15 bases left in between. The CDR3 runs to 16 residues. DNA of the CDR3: TGTGCCAGCTCATCTATGGGAACAGGGTCCTACAATGAGCAGTTCTTC. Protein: CASSSMGTGSYNEQFF.

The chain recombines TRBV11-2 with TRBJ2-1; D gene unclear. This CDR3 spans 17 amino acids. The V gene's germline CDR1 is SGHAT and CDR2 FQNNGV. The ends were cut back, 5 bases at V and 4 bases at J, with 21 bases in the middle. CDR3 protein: CASSPHPGSPGYNEQFF. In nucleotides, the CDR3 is TGTGCCAGCAGCCCCCACCCTGGATCCCCCGGGTACAATGAGCAGTTCTTC.

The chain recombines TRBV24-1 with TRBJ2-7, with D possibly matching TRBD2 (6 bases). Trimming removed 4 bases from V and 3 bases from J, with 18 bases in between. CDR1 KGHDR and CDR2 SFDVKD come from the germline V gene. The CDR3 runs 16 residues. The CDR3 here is CATSEDPGEPVYEQYF. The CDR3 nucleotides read TGTGCCACCAGTGAGGACCCGGGAGAACCCGTCTACGAGCAGTACTTC.

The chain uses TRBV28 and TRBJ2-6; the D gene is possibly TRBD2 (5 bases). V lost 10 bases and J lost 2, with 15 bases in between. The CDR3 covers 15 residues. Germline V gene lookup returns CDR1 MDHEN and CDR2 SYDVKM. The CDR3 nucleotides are TGTGCCACAGGCGTCGGGGTGACTGGGGCCAACGTCCTGACTTTC. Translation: CATGVGVTGANVLTF.

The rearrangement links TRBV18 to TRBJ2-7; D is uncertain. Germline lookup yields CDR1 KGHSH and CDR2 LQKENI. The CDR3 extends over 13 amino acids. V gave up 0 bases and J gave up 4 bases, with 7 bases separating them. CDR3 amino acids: CASSPPGLYEQYF. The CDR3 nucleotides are TGTGCCAGCTCACCACCAGGTTTGTACGAGCAGTACTTC.

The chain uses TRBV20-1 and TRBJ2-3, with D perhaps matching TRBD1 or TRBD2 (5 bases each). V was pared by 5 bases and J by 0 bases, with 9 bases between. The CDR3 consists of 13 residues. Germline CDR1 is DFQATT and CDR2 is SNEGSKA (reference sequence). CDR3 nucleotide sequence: TGCAGTGCTTCGTGGGACAGCACAGATACGCAGTATTTT. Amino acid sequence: CSASWDSTDTQYF.

The DNA of the CDR3 is TGTGCCAGCAGCCAAGATAATGGTGCGGGAGTCCCCTACAATGAGCAGTTCTTC. Its protein is CASSQDNGAGVPYNEQFF. V is TRBV3-1 and J is TRBJ2-1; the match to TRBD2 covers 7 bases. The V and J ends lost 0 bases and 2 bases, in that order; junction bases with no gene match: 10. This CDR3 has 18 amino acids. Looked up from germline, CDR1 is LGHDT and CDR2 is YNNKEL (reference sequence).

The CDR3 nucleotides read TGCAGCGTAAGCGGAGGACAAGAGACCCAGTACTTC. Translating it yields CSVSGGQETQYF. The chain carries TRBV29-1 and TRBJ2-5, with D tentatively TRBD2 (5 bases). Deletions cut 6 bases from V and 2 bases from J, with 10 bases between. Germline values: CDR1 SQVTM, CDR2 ANQGSEA. The CDR3 loop spans 12 amino acids. The full variable domain, completed using reference TRBV29-1 and TRBJ2-5, is SAVISQKPSRDICQRGTSLTIQCQVDSQVTMMFWYRQQPGQSLTLIATANQGSEATYESGFVIDKFPISRPNLTFSTLTVSNMSPEDSSIYLCSVSGGQETQYFGPGTRLLVL.

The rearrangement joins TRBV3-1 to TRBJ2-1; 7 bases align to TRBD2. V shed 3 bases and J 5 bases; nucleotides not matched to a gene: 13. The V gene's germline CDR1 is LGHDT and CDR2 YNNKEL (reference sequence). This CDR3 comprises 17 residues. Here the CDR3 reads CASSHRASGIPHNEQFF. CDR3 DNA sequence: TGTGCCAGCAGCCATCGCGCTAGCGGAATTCCCCACAATGAGCAGTTCTTC.

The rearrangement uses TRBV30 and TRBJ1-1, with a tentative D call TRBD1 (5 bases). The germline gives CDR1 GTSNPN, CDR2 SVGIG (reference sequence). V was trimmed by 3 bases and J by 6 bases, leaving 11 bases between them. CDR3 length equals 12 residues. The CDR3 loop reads CAWRAGRAEAFF. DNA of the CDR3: TGTGCCTGGAGAGCAGGGCGGGCTGAAGCTTTCTTT.

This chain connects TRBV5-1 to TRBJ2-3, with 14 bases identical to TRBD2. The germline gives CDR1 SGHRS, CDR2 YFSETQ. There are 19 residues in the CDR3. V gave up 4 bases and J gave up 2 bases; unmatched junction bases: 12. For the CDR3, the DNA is TGCGCCAGCAGCCTCGGACTAGCGGGGGGCGATACACCCACAGATACGCAGTATTTT. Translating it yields CASSLGLAGGDTPTDTQYF. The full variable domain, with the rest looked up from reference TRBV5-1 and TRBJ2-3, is KAGVTQTPRYLIKTRGQQVTLSCSPISGHRSVSWYQQTPGQGLQFLFEYFSETQRNKGNFPGRFSGRQFSNSRSEMNVSTLELGDSALYLCASSLGLAGGDTPTDTQYFGPGTRLTVL.

CDR3 DNA sequence: TGTGCCAGCAGCCGCGGGGGGGCCTCCTACGAGCAGTACTTC. Protein product: CASSRGGASYEQYF. V and J are TRBV11-3 and TRBJ2-7; 9 nucleotides agree with TRBD2. The J segment lost 0 bases and the V segment lost 5 bases, leaving 2 bases of the junction unmatched. CDR3 size: 14 residues. CDR1 is SGHNT, CDR2 YENEEA, per germline.

The CDR3 coding sequence is TGTGCCAGCCATGCAGGGAACACAGATACGCAGTATTTT. Protein: CASHAGNTDTQYF. This chain joins TRBV2 and TRBJ2-3, with a weak D call TRBD1 (5 bases). CDR3 length equals 13 residues. V was clipped by 8 bases and J by 2 bases, with 11 bases between them. CDR1 is SNHLY, CDR2 FYNNEI, per germline.

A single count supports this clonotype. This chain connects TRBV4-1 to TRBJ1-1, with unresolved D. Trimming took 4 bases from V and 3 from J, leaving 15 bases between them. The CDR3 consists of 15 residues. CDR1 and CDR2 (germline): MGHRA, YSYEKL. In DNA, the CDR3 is TGCGCCAGCAGCCGATTTCCGAGTAGGTACACTGAAGCTTTCTTT. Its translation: CASSRFPSRYTEAFF.

The CDR3 bases are TGTGCCAGCAGTTTAGGGGGTGTGCAAGAGACCCAGTACTTC. Translation: CASSLGGVQETQYF. J is TRBJ2-5 and V is TRBV6-5; D perhaps matches TRBD1 (6 bases). Germline V lookup: CDR1 MNHEY, CDR2 SVGAGI. Trimming took 4 bases from V and 2 from J, leaving 11 bases between them. The CDR3 length is 14 residues.

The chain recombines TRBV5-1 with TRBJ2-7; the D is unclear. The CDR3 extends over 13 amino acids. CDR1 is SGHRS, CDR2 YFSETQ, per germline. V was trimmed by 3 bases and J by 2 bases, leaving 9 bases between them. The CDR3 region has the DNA TGCGCCAGCAGCTCTGACATACCCTACGAGCAGTACTTC. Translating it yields CASSSDIPYEQYF.

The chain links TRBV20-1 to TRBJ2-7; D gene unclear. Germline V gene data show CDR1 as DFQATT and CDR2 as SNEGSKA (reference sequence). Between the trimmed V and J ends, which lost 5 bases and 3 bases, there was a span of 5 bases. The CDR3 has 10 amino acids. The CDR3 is CSAGLYEQYF. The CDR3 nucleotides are TGCAGTGCTGGGCTCTACGAGCAGTACTTC.

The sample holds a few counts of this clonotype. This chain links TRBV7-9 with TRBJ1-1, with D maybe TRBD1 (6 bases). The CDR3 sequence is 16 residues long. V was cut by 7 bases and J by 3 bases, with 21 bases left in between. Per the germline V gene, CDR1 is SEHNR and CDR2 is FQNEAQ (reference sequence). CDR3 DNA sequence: TGTGCCAGCAACGTGGGATGGGGGGCGGGCGACACTGAAGCTTTCTTT. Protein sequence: CASNVGWGAGDTEAFF.

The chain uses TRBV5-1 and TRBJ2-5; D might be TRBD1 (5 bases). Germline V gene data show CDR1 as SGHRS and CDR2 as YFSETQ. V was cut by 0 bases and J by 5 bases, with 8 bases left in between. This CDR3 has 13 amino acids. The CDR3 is CASSLGGSETQYF. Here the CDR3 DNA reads TGCGCCAGCAGCTTGGGGGGCTCCGAGACCCAGTACTTC.

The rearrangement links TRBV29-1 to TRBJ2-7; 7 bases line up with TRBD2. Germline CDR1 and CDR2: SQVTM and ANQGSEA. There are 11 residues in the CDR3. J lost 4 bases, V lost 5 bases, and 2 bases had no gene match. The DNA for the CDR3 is TGCAGCGTTTCAGCGGGGTACGAGCAGTACTTC. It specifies CSVSAGYEQYF.